This T cell receptor beta chain appears in the sequencing data of a study of blood T cell repertoires in COVID-19. Study as a whole: Sample material is recorded as cDNA or gDNA derived from T cells, B-cell-depleted T cells, or PBMCs.

Authors' analysis steps: Estimates of nucleated cell counts were drawn from the amplification of reference gene primers. Libraries were prepared by immunoSEQ multiplex PCR; TCRdb keeps only in-frame clonotypes and omits some of them. D and trimming were read from the DNA, whereas the V and J calls and clone size are those reported in that table. The sample has approximately 200,000 clones; 65% to 85% are singletons. This CDR3 is 15 amino acids long. Trimming removed 3 bases from V and 3 bases from J, with 14 bases in between. Germline values: CDR1 SGHVS, CDR2 FNYEAQ. This receptor was obtained from a woman between 40 and 50 years old with acute COVID-19. Input material: PBMCs or T cells enriched from blood (not recorded which). The chain combines TRBV7-6 with TRBJ2-5, with a tentative D call TRBD2 (6 bases). This CDR3 reads CASSFHGGTEETQYF. CDR3 nucleotides: TGTGCCAGCAGCTTTCACGGCGGGACGGAAGAGACCCAGTACTTC.